The sequence of this TCR beta chain was determined in a study of cytomegalovirus exposure and HLA in healthy donors. Notes on the study in general: Overall, approximately 180 TCR beta chains were annotated as cytomegalovirus-associated.

For this clone: The antigen is undetermined.

PCR amplification relied on 60 Vbeta primers (plus 13 Jbeta primers). Generated by immunoSEQ multiplex PCR, the TCRdb table keeps only in-frame clones and is missing some. In the table there are about 70,000 clones, around 62% of which are singletons. The CDR3 consists of 16 residues. The V gene's germline CDR1 is ENHRY and CDR2 SYGVKD. V lost 6 bases to trimming and J lost 8 bases; unmatched junction nucleotides: 7. This sequence was found in a man between 35 and 55 years old in good health and CMV-seropositive. Sequenced input: PBMCs. V gene TRBV10-3 combines with J gene TRBJ2-4, with 16 nucleotides matching TRBD2. CDR3 nucleotide sequence: TGTGCCATCAGGACCGGGACTAGCGGGGGGGCGGACATTCAGTACTTC. This codes for CAIRTGTSGGADIQYF.